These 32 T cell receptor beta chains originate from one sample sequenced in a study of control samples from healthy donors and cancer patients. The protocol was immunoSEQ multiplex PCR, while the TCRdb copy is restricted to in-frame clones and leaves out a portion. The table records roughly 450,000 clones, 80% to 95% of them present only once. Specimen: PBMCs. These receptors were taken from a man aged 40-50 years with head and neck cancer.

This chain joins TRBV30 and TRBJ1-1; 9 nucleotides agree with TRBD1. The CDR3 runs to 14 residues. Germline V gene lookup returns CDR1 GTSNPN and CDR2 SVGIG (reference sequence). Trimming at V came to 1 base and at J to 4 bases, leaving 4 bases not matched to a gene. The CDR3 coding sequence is TGTGCCTGGAGTGCGACAGGGGGTTTCACTGAAGCTTTCTTT. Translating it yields CAWSATGGFTEAFF.

The CDR3 DNA is TGTGCCAGCAGCCCAACGGGGGGTCCTAATGAAAAACTGTTTTTT. It codes for CASSPTGGPNEKLFF. The gene calls are TRBV7-3 and TRBJ1-4; D is perhaps TRBD1 (5 bases). V lost 5 bases to trimming and J lost 3 bases, with 13 bases between them. Looked up from germline, CDR1 is SGHTA and CDR2 is FQGTGA. The CDR3 sequence is 15 residues long.

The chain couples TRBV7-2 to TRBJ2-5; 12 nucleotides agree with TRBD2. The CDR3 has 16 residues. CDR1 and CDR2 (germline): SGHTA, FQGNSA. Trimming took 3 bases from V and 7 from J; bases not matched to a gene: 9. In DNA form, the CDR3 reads TGTGCCAGCAGCTTTGGACTAGCGGGACCCCGGGCGACCCAGTACTTC. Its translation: CASSFGLAGPRATQYF.

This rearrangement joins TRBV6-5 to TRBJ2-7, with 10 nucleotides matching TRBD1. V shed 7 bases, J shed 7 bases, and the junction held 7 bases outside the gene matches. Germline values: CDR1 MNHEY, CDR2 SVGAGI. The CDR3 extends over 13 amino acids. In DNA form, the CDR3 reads TGTGCCAGCACCGGGGACAGGGGTTGGGAGCAGTACTTC. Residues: CASTGDRGWEQYF.

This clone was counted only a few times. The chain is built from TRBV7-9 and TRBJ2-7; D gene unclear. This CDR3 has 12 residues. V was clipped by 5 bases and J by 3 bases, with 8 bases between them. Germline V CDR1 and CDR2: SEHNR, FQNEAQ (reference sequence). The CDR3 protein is CASSATHYEQYF. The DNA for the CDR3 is TGTGCCAGCAGCGCGACCCACTACGAGCAGTACTTC.

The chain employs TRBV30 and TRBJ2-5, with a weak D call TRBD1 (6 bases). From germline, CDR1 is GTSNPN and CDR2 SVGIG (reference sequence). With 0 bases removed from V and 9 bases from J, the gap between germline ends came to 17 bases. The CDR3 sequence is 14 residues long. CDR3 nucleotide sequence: TGTGCCTGGAGTGTGGCGCAGGGGATGTGGGCCCAGTACTTC. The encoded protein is CAWSVAQGMWAQYF.

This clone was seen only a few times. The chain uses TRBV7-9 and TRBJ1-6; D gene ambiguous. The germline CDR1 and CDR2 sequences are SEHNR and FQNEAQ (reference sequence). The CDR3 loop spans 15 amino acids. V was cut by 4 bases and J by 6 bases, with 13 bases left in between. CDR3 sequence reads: CASSSPGDPNSPLHF. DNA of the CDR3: TGTGCCAGCAGCTCGCCGGGAGACCCTAATTCACCCCTCCACTTT.

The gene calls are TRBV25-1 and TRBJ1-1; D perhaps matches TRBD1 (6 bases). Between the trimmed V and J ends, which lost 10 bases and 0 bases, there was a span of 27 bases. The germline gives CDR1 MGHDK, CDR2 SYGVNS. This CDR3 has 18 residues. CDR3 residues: CATEAGWDTTLMNTEAFF. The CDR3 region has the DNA TGTGCCACCGAAGCGGGGTGGGACACCACTTTAATGAACACTGAAGCTTTCTTT.

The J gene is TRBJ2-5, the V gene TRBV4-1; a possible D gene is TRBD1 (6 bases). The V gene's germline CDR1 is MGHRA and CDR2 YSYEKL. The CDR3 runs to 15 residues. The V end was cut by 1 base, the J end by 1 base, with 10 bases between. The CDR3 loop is CASSQGGQTQETQYF. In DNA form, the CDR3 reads TGCGCCAGCAGCCAAGGAGGACAGACCCAAGAGACCCAGTACTTC.

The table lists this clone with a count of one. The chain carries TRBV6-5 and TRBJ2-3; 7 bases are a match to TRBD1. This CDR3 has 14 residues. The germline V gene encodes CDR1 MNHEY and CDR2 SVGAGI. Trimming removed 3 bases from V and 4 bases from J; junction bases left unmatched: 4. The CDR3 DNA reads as TGTGCCAGCAGTTATCGGACAGGCGCAGATACGCAGTATTTT. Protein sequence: CASSYRTGADTQYF.

CDR3: CASSPGLAGTYEQYF. The DNA for the CDR3 is TGTGCCAGCAGCCCCGGACTAGCGGGAACCTACGAGCAGTACTTC. The genes are TRBV11-2 and TRBJ2-7, with 12 bases that match TRBD2. The CDR3 runs to 15 residues. V dropped 5 bases and J dropped 2; count of bases not matched to a gene: 4. Germline V gene data show CDR1 as SGHAT and CDR2 as FQNNGV.

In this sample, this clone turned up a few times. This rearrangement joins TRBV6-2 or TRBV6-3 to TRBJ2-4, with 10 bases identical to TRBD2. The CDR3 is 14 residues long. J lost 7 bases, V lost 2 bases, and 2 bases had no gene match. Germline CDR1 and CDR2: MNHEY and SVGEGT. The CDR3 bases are TGTGCCAGCAGTTACGGGACTAGCGATAACATTCAGTACTTC. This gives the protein CASSYGTSDNIQYF.

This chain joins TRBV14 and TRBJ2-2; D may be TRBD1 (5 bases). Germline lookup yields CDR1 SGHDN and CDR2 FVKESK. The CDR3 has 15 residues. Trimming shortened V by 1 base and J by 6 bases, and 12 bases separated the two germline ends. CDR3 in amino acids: CASSQGVRAAGELFF. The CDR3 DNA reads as TGTGCCAGCAGCCAAGGGGTCAGGGCAGCCGGGGAGCTGTTTTTT.

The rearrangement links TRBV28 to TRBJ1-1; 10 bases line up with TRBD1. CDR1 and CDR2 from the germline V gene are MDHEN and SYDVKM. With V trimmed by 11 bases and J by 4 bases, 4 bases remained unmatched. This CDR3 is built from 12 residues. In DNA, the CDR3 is TGTGCCTGGGGACAGGGGATCACTGAAGCTTTCTTT. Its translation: CAWGQGITEAFF.

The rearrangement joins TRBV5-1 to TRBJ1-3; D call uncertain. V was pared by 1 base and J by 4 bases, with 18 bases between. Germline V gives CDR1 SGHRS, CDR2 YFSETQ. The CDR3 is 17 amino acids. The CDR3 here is CASSLPSTATGGNTIYF. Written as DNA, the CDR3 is TGCGCCAGCAGCTTGCCCTCTACCGCTACGGGAGGAAACACCATATATTTT.

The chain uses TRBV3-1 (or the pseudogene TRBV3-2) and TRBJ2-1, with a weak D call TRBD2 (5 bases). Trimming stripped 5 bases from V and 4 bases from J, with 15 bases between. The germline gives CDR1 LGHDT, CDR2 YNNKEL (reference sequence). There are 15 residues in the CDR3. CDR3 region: CASSEWTEAYNEQFF. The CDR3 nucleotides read TGTGCCAGCAGCGAATGGACTGAAGCGTACAATGAGCAGTTCTTC.

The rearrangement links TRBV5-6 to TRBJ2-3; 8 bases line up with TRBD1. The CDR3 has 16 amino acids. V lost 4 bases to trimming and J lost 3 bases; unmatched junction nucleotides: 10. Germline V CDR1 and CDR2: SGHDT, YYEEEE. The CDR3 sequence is CASSQTGGRLTDTQYF. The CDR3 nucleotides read TGTGCCAGCAGCCAAACAGGGGGGCGGTTGACAGATACGCAGTATTTT.

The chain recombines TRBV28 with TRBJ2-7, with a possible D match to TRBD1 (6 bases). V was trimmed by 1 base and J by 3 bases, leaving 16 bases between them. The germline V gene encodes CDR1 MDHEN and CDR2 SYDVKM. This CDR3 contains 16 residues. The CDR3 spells CASSLFRTEGGYEQYF. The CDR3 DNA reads TGTGCCAGCAGTTTATTCCGGACAGAAGGGGGCTACGAGCAGTACTTC.

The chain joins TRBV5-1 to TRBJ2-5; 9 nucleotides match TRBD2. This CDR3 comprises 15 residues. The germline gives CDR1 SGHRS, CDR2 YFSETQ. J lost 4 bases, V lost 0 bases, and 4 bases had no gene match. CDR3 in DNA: TGCGCCAGCAGCTTGGCCTTACTAGCGGGAGAGACCCAGTACTTC. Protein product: CASSLALLAGETQYF.

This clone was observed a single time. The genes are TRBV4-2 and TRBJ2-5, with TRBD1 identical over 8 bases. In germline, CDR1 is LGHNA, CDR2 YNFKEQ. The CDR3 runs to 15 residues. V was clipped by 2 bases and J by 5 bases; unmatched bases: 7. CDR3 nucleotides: TGTGCCAGCAGCCAACCCCAGGGGGCCGCGGAGACCCAGTACTTC. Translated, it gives CASSQPQGAAETQYF.

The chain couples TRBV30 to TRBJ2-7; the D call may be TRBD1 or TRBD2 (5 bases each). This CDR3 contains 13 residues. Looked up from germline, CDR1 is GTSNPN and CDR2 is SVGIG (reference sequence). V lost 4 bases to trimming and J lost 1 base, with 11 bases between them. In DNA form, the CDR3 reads TGTGCCTGGACTGGGGACCCATCCTACGAGCAGTACTTC. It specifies CAWTGDPSYEQYF. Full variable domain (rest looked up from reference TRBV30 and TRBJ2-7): SQTIHQWPATLVQPVGSPLSLECTVEGTSNPNLYWYRQAAGRGLQLLFYSVGIGQISSEVPQNLSASRPQDRQFILSSKKLLLSDSGFYLCAWTGDPSYEQYFGPGTRLTVT.

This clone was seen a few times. DNA of the CDR3: TGTGCCTGGGCACAATCGGGACTAAGTAAAAATGAGCGGCAGTTCTTC. This encodes CAWAQSGLSKNERQFF. This sequence joins TRBV30 and TRBJ2-1, with TRBD2 matching 7 bases. The CDR3 spans 16 residues. Germline CDR1 GTSNPN, CDR2 SVGIG (reference sequence). Trimming took 5 bases from V and 12 from J; bases not matched to a gene: 22.

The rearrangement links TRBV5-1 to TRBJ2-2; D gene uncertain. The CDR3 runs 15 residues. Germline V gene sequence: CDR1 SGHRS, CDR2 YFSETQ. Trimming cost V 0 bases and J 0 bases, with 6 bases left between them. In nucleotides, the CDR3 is TGCGCCAGCAGCTTGGGGTGGCCGAACACCGGGGAGCTGTTTTTT. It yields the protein CASSLGWPNTGELFF.

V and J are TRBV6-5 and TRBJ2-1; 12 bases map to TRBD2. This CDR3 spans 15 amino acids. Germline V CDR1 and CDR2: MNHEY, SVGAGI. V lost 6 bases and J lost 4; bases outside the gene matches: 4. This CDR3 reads CASRGLAGVYNEQFF. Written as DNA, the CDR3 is TGTGCCAGCAGGGGACTAGCGGGTGTTTACAATGAGCAGTTCTTC.

This CDR3 is CASSLSGSPHEQYF. For the CDR3, the DNA is TGTGCCAGCAGCTTAAGCGGGAGCCCCCACGAGCAGTACTTC. The chain links TRBV5-6 to TRBJ2-7; TRBD2 aligns across 8 bases. Germline loops: CDR1 SGHDT, CDR2 YYEEEE. Losses at the gene ends were 2 bases for V and 5 bases for J; bases not matched to a gene: 6. The CDR3 has 14 residues.

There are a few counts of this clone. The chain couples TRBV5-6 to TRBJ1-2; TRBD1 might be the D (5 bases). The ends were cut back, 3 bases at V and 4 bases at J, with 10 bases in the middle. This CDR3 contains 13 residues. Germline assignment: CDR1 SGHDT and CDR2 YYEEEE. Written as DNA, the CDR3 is TGTGCCAGCAGCTCGGGACTCCCCTATGGCTACACCTTC. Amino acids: CASSSGLPYGYTF.

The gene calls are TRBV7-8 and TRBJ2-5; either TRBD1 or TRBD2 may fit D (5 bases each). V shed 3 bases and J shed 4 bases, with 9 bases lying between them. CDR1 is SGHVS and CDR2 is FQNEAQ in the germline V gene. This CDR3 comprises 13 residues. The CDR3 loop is CASSFRGPETQYF. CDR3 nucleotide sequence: TGTGCCAGCAGCTTCCGGGGCCCAGAGACCCAGTACTTC.

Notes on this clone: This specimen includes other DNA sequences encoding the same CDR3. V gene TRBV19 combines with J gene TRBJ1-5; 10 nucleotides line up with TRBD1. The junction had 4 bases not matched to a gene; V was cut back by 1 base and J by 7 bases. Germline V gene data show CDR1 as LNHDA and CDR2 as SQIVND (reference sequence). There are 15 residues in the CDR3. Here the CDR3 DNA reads TGTGCCAGTAGTATAGGACAGGGGGCTTCCCAGCCCCAGCATTTT. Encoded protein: CASSIGQGASQPQHF. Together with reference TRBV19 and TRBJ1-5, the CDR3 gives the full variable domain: DGGITQSPKYLFRKEGQNVTLSCEQNLNHDAMYWYRQDPGQGLRLIYYSQIVNDFQKGDIAEGYSVSREKKESFPLTVTSAQKNPTAFYLCASSIGQGASQPQHFGDGTRLSIL.

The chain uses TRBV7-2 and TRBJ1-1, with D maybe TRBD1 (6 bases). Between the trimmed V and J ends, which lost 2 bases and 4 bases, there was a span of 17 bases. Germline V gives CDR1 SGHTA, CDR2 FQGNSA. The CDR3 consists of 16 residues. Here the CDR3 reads CASSLNPGAVGTEAFF. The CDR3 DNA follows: TGTGCCAGCAGCTTAAACCCGGGGGCAGTTGGCACTGAAGCTTTCTTT.

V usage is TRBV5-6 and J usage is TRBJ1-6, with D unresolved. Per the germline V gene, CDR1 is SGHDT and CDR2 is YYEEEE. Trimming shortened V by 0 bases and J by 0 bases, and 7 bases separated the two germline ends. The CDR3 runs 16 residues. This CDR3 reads CASSLGWTSYNSPLHF. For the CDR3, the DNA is TGTGCCAGCAGCTTGGGTTGGACCTCCTATAATTCACCCCTCCACTTT.

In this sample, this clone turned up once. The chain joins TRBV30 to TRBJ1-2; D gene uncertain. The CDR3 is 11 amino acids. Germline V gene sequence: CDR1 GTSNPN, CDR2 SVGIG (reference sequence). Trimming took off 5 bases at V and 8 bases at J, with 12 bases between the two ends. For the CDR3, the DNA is TGTGCCTGGGGGATATTCGACGGCTACACCTTC. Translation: CAWGIFDGYTF.

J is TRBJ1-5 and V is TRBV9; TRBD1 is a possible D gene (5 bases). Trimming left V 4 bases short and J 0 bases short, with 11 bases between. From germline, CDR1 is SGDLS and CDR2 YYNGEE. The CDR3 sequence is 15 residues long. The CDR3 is CASSRGQYSNQPQHF. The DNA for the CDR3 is TGTGCCAGCAGCCGCGGACAATATAGCAATCAGCCCCAGCATTTT.